The clone carrying this T cell receptor beta chain was counted only a few times. The data were taken from a study of blood T cell repertoires in COVID-19. Across the whole study: T cells, B-cell-depleted T cells, or PBMCs supplied cDNA or gDNA.

Exposed study participants had met a COVID-19 case within 2 weeks before entry. In the original processing: Estimated nucleated cell counts came from reference gene primer amplification. Here immunoSEQ multiplex PCR was the method, and the copy in TCRdb shows in-frame clones only, minus some. That table is the source of V, J and clone size, and D and trimming were worked out from the DNA. This sample carries around 220,000 clones, 90% of them seen once, and the ten largest clones take more than 12%. This TCR derives from a young man who had been exposed to COVID-19. The sequencing sample was made of PBMCs or T cells enriched from blood (not recorded which).

The CDR3 sequence: CAWSMAQIYGYTF. For the CDR3, the DNA is TGTGCCTGGAGTATGGCACAGATCTATGGCTACACCTTC. The V and J genes are TRBV30 and TRBJ1-2; D unresolved. The germline V gene encodes CDR1 GTSNPN and CDR2 SVGIG (reference sequence). The CDR3 spans 13 residues. V shed 2 bases and J shed 4 bases, with 11 bases lying between them.